The 21 T cell receptor beta chains presented below share a single source sample, sequenced in a study of T cells in Graves' hyperthyroidism and ophthalmopathy (dated by TCRdb to the late 2010s). Receptor libraries were prepared by multiplex PCR. This sample was sequenced with an Illumina HiSeq 2000. TCR beta CDR3 regions were amplified from RNA transcripts. For the first round of RT-PCR on the TCR CDR3, the HTBI primer set was used together with the Qiagen OneStep RT-PCR kit. In TCRdb, the public reads were trimmed at Q25 with fastp and aligned with MiXCR, with productive beta chains retained. Each entry merges the rows of one CDR3 protein and shows their most common DNA and genes. The sample contains nearly 600,000 distinct CDR3 sequences, approximately 14% of them found a single time. Approximately 6.4% of the sample lies in the top ten. The source material was blood. The source of these receptors is a woman younger than 30 with Graves' ophthalmopathy.

This chain joins TRBV18 and TRBJ2-2; TRBD1 might be the D (6 bases). From germline, CDR1 is KGHSH and CDR2 LQKENI. Trimming took off 4 bases at V and 6 bases at J, with 9 bases between the two ends. The CDR3 extends over 13 amino acids. CDR3 region: CASSQRTAGELFF. The CDR3, as DNA: TGTGCCAGCTCACAAAGGACAGCCGGGGAGCTGTTTTTT.

This clonotype was picked up a small number of times. V and J are TRBV6-2 or TRBV6-3 and TRBJ2-3; 9 bases match TRBD2. CDR1 is MNHEY, CDR2 SVGEGT, per germline. The junction had 3 bases not matched to a gene; V was cut back by 2 bases and J by 3 bases. The CDR3 covers 15 residues. For the CDR3, the DNA is TGTGCCAGCAGTTACGTTCTAGCGGGAACAGATACGCAGTATTTT. It yields the protein CASSYVLAGTDTQYF.

This clonotype has a count of ten or more. The J gene is TRBJ2-1, the V gene TRBV5-1, with TRBD1 as a possible D gene (5 bases). Germline-derived CDR1 and CDR2 are SGHRS and YFSETQ. The CDR3 runs 14 residues. Trimming took off 2 bases at V and 8 bases at J, with 14 bases between the two ends. CDR3 nucleotides: TGCGCCAGCAGCTTATTTGCCAGGGTCGATGAGCAGTTCTTC. Protein: CASSLFARVDEQFF.

Note on this clonotype: Just one base apart from a much larger clone, this may be a read error. The chain carries TRBV29-1 and TRBJ2-1; TRBD2 is a possible D gene (5 bases). V dropped 4 bases and J dropped 0 bases, with 13 bases sitting between them. CDR3 size: 15 residues. Germline CDR1 SQVTM, CDR2 ANQGSEA. The CDR3 region is CSVGERMSSYNEQFF. The CDR3 DNA is TGCAGCGTTGGGGAGAGGATGAGCTCCTACAATGAGCAGTTCTTC.

V usage is TRBV29-1 and J usage is TRBJ1-4; 11 bases agree with TRBD1. Trimming cost V 5 bases and J 7 bases; bases outside gene matches: 9. This CDR3 has 15 residues. Germline V gene lookup returns CDR1 SQVTM and CDR2 ANQGSEA. The CDR3 DNA follows: TGCAGCGTTAGGGGACAGGGGGTCGGCGGTGAAAAACTGTTTTTT. Amino acid sequence: CSVRGQGVGGEKLFF.

This clonotype was counted ten times or more. The CDR3 sequence is CASRLDGALANVLTF. The CDR3 nucleotides are TGTGCCAGCAGACTCGACGGGGCGCTGGCCAACGTCCTGACTTTC. This chain links TRBV2 with TRBJ2-6; D could derive from TRBD1 or TRBD2 (5 bases each). Trimming shortened V by 6 bases and J by 6 bases, and 15 bases separated the two germline ends. The CDR3 is made up of 15 amino acids. Germline values: CDR1 SNHLY, CDR2 FYNNEI.

This clonotype was counted at least ten times. The chain has TRBV28 and TRBJ1-2; D is possibly TRBD1 (6 bases). CDR1 and CDR2 from the germline V gene are MDHEN and SYDVKM. V was pared by 0 bases and J by 4 bases, with 12 bases between. There are 15 residues in the CDR3. CDR3 in DNA: TGTGCCAGCAGTTTATGGCGGGGGCCTGGCTATGGCTACACCTTC. It yields the protein CASSLWRGPGYGYTF.

This clonotype was counted many times. V is TRBV11-3 and J is TRBJ2-3; the D is unclear. CDR1 is SGHNT, CDR2 YENEEA, per germline. Trimming took off 2 bases at V and 4 bases at J, with 10 bases between the two ends. This CDR3 comprises 14 residues. The CDR3 DNA is TGTGCCAGCAGCTTAACTCCGACGGCAGATACGCAGTATTTT. Translation: CASSLTPTADTQYF.

This clonotype was detected many times. V usage is TRBV20-1 and J usage is TRBJ1-1; perhaps TRBD1 as D (5 bases). CDR1 is DFQATT and CDR2 is SNEGSKA in the germline V gene (reference sequence). Between the trimmed V and J ends, which lost 0 bases and 0 bases, there was a span of 17 bases. This CDR3 is built from 17 residues. The CDR3 nucleotides read TGCAGTGCTAGAGATTATATGGGGGAAAGTTTGAACACTGAAGCTTTCTTT. Amino acids: CSARDYMGESLNTEAFF.

In this sample, this clonotype turned up many times. The chain recombines TRBV7-9 with TRBJ2-7; the D is unclear. The V end lost 4 bases, the J end lost 3 bases, and 10 bases lay between the germline ends. The CDR3 is 13 residues long. Per the germline V gene, CDR1 is SEHNR and CDR2 is FQNEAQ (reference sequence). CDR3 bases: TGTGCCAGCAGCTCGACCAGTTACTACGAGCAGTACTTC. Translated, it gives CASSSTSYYEQYF.

The gene calls are TRBV5-8 and TRBJ1-5; D is undetermined. Germline CDR1 is SGHTS and CDR2 is YDEGEE. Trimming left V 0 bases short and J 4 bases short, with 11 bases between. There are 15 residues in the CDR3. CDR3 in amino acids: CASSLVGQLNQPQHF. The DNA of the CDR3 is TGTGCCAGCAGCTTGGTGGGTCAGCTAAATCAGCCCCAGCATTTT.

The rearrangement joins TRBV3-1 to TRBJ2-7; 13 bases agree with TRBD2. V shed 1 base, J shed 3 bases, and the junction held 18 bases outside the gene matches. The germline CDR1 and CDR2 sequences are LGHDT and YNNKEL (reference sequence). This CDR3 comprises 21 residues. The CDR3 sequence: CASSQVWTFGIRTSGGYEQYF. In DNA form, the CDR3 reads TGTGCCAGCAGCCAAGTTTGGACATTTGGAATTAGGACTAGCGGGGGCTACGAGCAGTACTTC.

This clonotype was recorded at least ten times. The gene calls are TRBV5-1 and TRBJ2-1; D uncertain. Germline assignment: CDR1 SGHRS and CDR2 YFSETQ. This CDR3 is built from 15 residues. V was clipped by 0 bases and J by 3 bases, with 10 bases between them. CDR3 loop: CASSLDALGYNEQFF. DNA of the CDR3: TGCGCCAGCAGCTTGGATGCACTCGGCTACAATGAGCAGTTCTTC.

This clonotype has ten or more counts. J is TRBJ2-1 and V is TRBV20-1; 7 bases are shared with TRBD2. The J segment lost 0 bases and the V segment lost 0 bases, leaving 5 bases of the junction unmatched. The CDR3 sequence is 16 residues long. Germline CDR1 and CDR2: DFQATT and SNEGSKA (reference sequence). The CDR3, as DNA: TGCAGTGCTAGAGATCCCGGGAGGAGCTCCTACAATGAGCAGTTCTTC. This codes for CSARDPGRSSYNEQFF.

This clonotype came up many times. This chain connects TRBV28 to TRBJ2-3, with TRBD2 matching over 15 bases. With V trimmed by 10 bases and J by 0 bases, 14 bases remained unmatched. This CDR3 is built from 19 residues. The germline V gene has CDR1 MDHEN and CDR2 SYDVKM. The CDR3 loop reads CATRGTSGRRHTSTDTQYF. The DNA for the CDR3 is TGTGCCACCCGCGGGACTAGCGGGAGGCGCCACACTAGCACAGATACGCAGTATTTT.

This clonotype was counted at least ten times. The V and J genes are TRBV12-3 or TRBV12-4 and TRBJ1-5, with 9 bases aligning to TRBD1. This CDR3 spans 14 amino acids. V gave up 6 bases and J gave up 4 bases; unmatched junction bases: 4. CDR3 loop: CASRQQGANQPQHF. The DNA for the CDR3 is TGTGCCAGCAGGCAACAGGGGGCAAATCAGCCCCAGCATTTT.

This clonotype was seen at least ten times. The chain employs TRBV28 and TRBJ2-2; TRBD1 aligns across 12 bases. CDR1 MDHEN and CDR2 SYDVKM come from the germline V gene. This CDR3 has 16 residues. J lost 6 bases, V lost 5 bases, and 7 bases had no gene match. CDR3 in DNA: TGTGCCAGCAGTCGCCGGGACAGGGGGCTTCCCGGGGAGCTGTTTTTT. This gives the protein CASSRRDRGLPGELFF. Supplemented by reference TRBV28 and TRBJ2-2, the full variable domain reads DVKVTQSSRYLVKRTGEKVFLECVQDMDHENMFWYRQDPGLGLRLIYFSYDVKMKEKGDIPEGYSVSREKKERFSLILESASTNQTSMYLCASSRRDRGLPGELFFGEGSRLTVL.

The gene calls are TRBV14 and TRBJ2-1; D not resolved. CDR1 is SGHDN, CDR2 FVKESK, per germline. Trimming cost V 3 bases and J 7 bases, with 13 bases left between them. The CDR3 loop spans 14 amino acids. The CDR3 is CASSQGSRVNEQFF. The CDR3 nucleotides read TGTGCCAGCAGCCAGGGTTCGCGAGTGAATGAGCAGTTCTTC.

In its sample, this clonotype was seen a few times. The gene calls are TRBV24-1 and TRBJ2-5; 10 bases line up with TRBD1. The ends lost 7 bases at V and 1 base at J; junction bases unmatched: 2. The germline V gene encodes CDR1 KGHDR and CDR2 SFDVKD. CDR3 length equals 14 residues. The CDR3 here is CATRWTGGQETQYF. The CDR3 DNA is TGTGCCACCAGGTGGACAGGGGGCCAAGAGACCCAGTACTTC.

This clonotype has just a few counts. The chain has TRBV9 and TRBJ2-1; 8 positions match TRBD2. CDR1 and CDR2 (germline): SGDLS, YYNGEE. This CDR3 has 15 amino acids. V lost 4 bases and J lost 4; bases outside the gene matches: 7. In DNA form, the CDR3 reads TGTGCCAGCAGCATCACTAGCGGTGGTTACAATGAGCAGTTCTTC. The encoded protein is CASSITSGGYNEQFF.

In its sample, this clonotype was seen many times. This chain uses TRBV3-1 with TRBJ2-1, with a weak D call TRBD2 (6 bases). Trimming removed 2 bases from V and 5 bases from J, with 16 bases in between. Germline V gene sequence: CDR1 LGHDT, CDR2 YNNKEL (reference sequence). The CDR3 covers 16 residues. The chain's CDR3 is CASSQQGHWGDNEQFF. The CDR3 DNA follows: TGTGCCAGCAGCCAACAGGGCCACTGGGGGGACAATGAGCAGTTCTTC.